This T cell receptor (beta chain) stems from a study of cytomegalovirus exposure and HLA in healthy donors. Findings of the study overall: Across donors, most TCRs were seen rarely, yet some public ones were widespread. The sole available immune exposure information was CMV serostatus. In a later analysis, the majority of CMV-associated beta chains seemingly showed HLA restriction. Among TCR beta chains, those listed as cytomegalovirus-associated numbered over 150.

On this clone itself: The antigen remains undetermined.

The PCR had 60 Vbeta and 13 Jbeta primers. The data were produced by immunoSEQ multiplex PCR, yet TCRdb's version contains in-frame clones alone and is incomplete. The data show under 80,000 clones, approximately 72% seen once. The CDR3 covers 15 residues. V lost 8 bases and J lost 7; bases outside the gene matches: 5. Germline CDR1 reads SEHNR; CDR2 reads FQNEAQ (reference sequence). This TCR was sampled from a man between 45 and 60 years old in good health and CMV-seropositive. Sequencing was carried out using PBMCs. The gene calls are TRBV7-9 and TRBJ2-1; 16 bases match TRBD2. In DNA, the CDR3 is TGTGCCAGCTCTGGGACTAGCGGGGGGGAGAATGAGCAGTTCTTC. It encodes CASSGTSGGENEQFF.